The following is a TCR beta chain sequence with its context. This clonotype has a count of ten or more. Which antigen it targets is not known. One base away there is no much larger clone; base qualities are not given. This sample is part of a study of T cells in Graves' hyperthyroidism and ophthalmopathy (dated by TCRdb to about 2019). Notes on the research overall: Peripheral blood samples were taken at initial diagnosis, before any treatment was given. TCR V-J signatures able to tell the groups apart were searched for in a discovery cohort of some 97 patients, of whom roughly 42 had Graves' ophthalmopathy and 57 had stable Graves' hyperthyroidism. An independent validation cohort of around 20 hyperthyroidism patients and about 16 patients who later progressed to ophthalmopathy tested prospective prediction of ophthalmopathy. For training and testing, the 100 or so patients in the discovery cohort were randomly divided in a 7:3 ratio. Thyroid tissue and blood T-cell repertoires from roughly 6 Graves' hyperthyroidism patients were also compared in the study. After sampling, hyperthyroidism patients received methimazole starting at 30 mg daily, and ophthalmopathy patients received high-dose intravenous methylprednisolone. The paper reports TCR Vbeta CDR3 sequencing of 130 to 150 peripheral blood samples: around 45 ophthalmopathy, fewer than 85 hyperthyroidism and around 17 progressor patients. Overall results and qualifications from the work: A 13 V-J signature model separated ophthalmopathy from stable hyperthyroidism, with roughly 88% sensitivity and just under 84% specificity in cross-validation and 80%/75% in testing. In validation, progression to ophthalmopathy was predicted by the model with 70.59% sensitivity and around 76% specificity, a median of approximately 7.1 months before onset. Blood samples also contained most of the expanded thyroid clonotypes (frequency above 0.001), which suggests that blood repertoires may reflect thyroid immune responses. Sample size was not statistically predetermined, and blinding of investigators to group allocation was not performed.

Amplification of TCR beta CDR3 regions was carried out from RNA transcripts. A first-round RT-PCR of the TCR CDR3 used the HTBI primer set with the Qiagen OneStep RT-PCR kit. A second multiplex PCR round built the libraries, followed by size selection and purification. Paired-end sequencing of the libraries was performed with 100 bp reads on an Illumina HiSeq2000. The paper's data handling went like this. Raw data were processed with SOAPnuke, discarding reads with adapters, uncalled bases, mean Phred below 15, or no exact constant-primer or identifier match. COPE v1.2.5 was used to merge the high-quality paired reads, and each unique nucleotide sequence was defined as a clonotype. MiTCR v1.1 was used to align the clonotypes against IMGT TRBV, TRBD and TRBJ reference segments. Analysis was restricted to V-J combinations with a frequency above 0.0001, which covered over 98% of repertoires. The TCS score was defined as F50 (clonal expansion) divided by E x V (chaos), with BLOSUM62-based TCRdist calculated between CDR3 peptides within each V-J. Welch's t-statistics and random forest reduced 500 to 650 V-J features to 13, which were used in a naive Bayes classifier (R e1071). TCRdb ran its own pipeline on the public reads, namely fastp trimming at Q25 and MiXCR clone calling, and kept in-frame beta chains. Duplicate CDR3 protein sequences are folded into a single record with the most common DNA and genes. Clone size and V and J calls follow TCRdb, not the original study. For this sample there are about 300,000 distinct CDR3 sequences; around 20% appear just once. The top ten constitute under 45% of the sample.

Ophthalmopathy patients had moderately to severely active disease, Clinical Activity Score of at least 3, NOSPECS grade of at least 4, and duration under 3 months. The study excluded patients with uncontrolled infections, other autoimmune diseases, pregnancy or lactation. Diagnoses were based on clinical symptoms, serum thyroxine and TRAb, thyroid ultrasound and orbital computed tomography. PBMCs were isolated from around 10 ml of fresh peripheral blood by Ficoll-Paque density gradient centrifugation. Total RNA was extracted with Trizol reagent, and quality was checked on an Agilent 2100 Bioanalyzer. CDR1 and CDR2 (MDHEN, SYDVKM) derive from the germline V gene. Spanning cysteine to phenylalanine, the CDR3 consists of 13 amino acids. Just CDR3 DNA is preserved here, 39 bases in frame from base 1. V is pared back by 7 bases and J by 5 bases, with 13 bases lying between the germline termini.

The source of this sequence is a man aged 50 or older with Graves' ophthalmopathy. Input material: blood. This receptor chain uses TRBV28 and TRBJ2-3; no D gene can be assigned with confidence. The CDR3 reads CASTQFTGDTQYF. The base sequence is TGTGCCAGCACCCAGTTTACTGGAGATACGCAGTATTTT.